One TCR beta chain is described in this entry. Its antigen is as yet unknown. V lost 0 bases, J lost 3 bases, and 6 bases lay in between. The CDR3 contains 13 residues. Germline values: CDR1 SGHNT, CDR2 YYREEE (reference sequence). This entry belongs to a study of CD8 T cells in Susac syndrome. As for the study in general: There were about six sequenced Susac syndrome patients with active disease and 8 or 9 in remission.

An amount of RNA that ranged from roughly 0.5 to 1 ug was reverse transcribed with random hexamers. TCRdb recomputed calls from the immunoSEQ multiplex PCR reads with MiXCR, one row per CDR3 protein. The sample records about 200,000 distinct CDR3 sequences, roughly nine tenths being singletons. General observations from the study: The CD4+ T cell repertoires, which came from Susac syndrome patients, showed no sign of clonal expansion.

Sample: CD4+ T cells from PBMCs. This rearrangement joins TRBV5-4 to TRBJ2-5; possibly TRBD1 for D (5 bases). The TCR originated in a human donor with Susac syndrome. CDR3 DNA: TGTGCCAGCAGCTTGGTGACAGAAGAGACCCAGTACTTC. Translation gives CASSLVTEETQYF. Supplemented by reference TRBV5-4 and TRBJ2-5, the full variable domain reads ETGVTQSPTHLIKTRGQQVTLRCSSQSGHNTVSWYQQALGQGPQFIFQYYREEENGRGNFPPRFSGLQFPNYSSELNVNALELDDSALYLCASSLVTEETQYFGPGTRLLVL.